Following are 23 T cell receptor beta chains from one sample sequenced in a study of early T cells in non-severe SARS-CoV-2 infection. TCRdb itself ran the 5' RACE reads through MiXCR, one entry per CDR3 protein. The data show 53,000 or so distinct CDR3 sequences, approximately 9.8% seen once. Sample: whole blood. These receptors were collected from an adult who was a healthcare worker with PCR-confirmed SARS-CoV-2 infection or an uninfected control (not recorded which).

This clonotype was found many times. The chain combines TRBV6-6 with TRBJ1-3; D gene unclear. V lost 0 bases and J 3 bases, leaving 12 bases between the germline ends. CDR3 length: 16 residues. Looked up from germline, CDR1 is MNHNY and CDR2 is SVGAGI (reference sequence). This chain's CDR3 is CASSYSGRAYGNTIYF. CDR3 coding DNA: TGTGCCAGCAGTTACTCGGGGAGGGCGTATGGAAACACCATATATTTT.

Here the CDR3 reads CSVRFDTYYEQYF. CDR3 in DNA: TGCAGCGTTCGTTTTGACACTTACTACGAGCAGTACTTC. The chain carries TRBV29-1 and TRBJ2-7, with no clear D. The CDR3 has 13 amino acids. V was clipped by 5 bases and J by 3 bases, with 14 bases between them. CDR1 is SQVTM and CDR2 is ANQGSEA in the germline V gene.

V is TRBV18 and J is TRBJ2-2; tentatively, D is TRBD1 (5 bases). The CDR3 totals 15 residues. Trimming stripped 1 base from V and 7 bases from J, with 13 bases between. Germline loops: CDR1 KGHSH, CDR2 LQKENI. Here the CDR3 DNA reads TGTGCCAGCTCACCACTCAGGGATCTTGACGGGGAGCTGTTTTTT. It translates to CASSPLRDLDGELFF.

This clonotype was observed a handful of times. This chain connects TRBV29-1 to TRBJ2-6; tentatively, D is TRBD1 (5 bases). Germline V gives CDR1 SQVTM, CDR2 ANQGSEA. This CDR3 contains 15 residues. V was trimmed by 0 bases and J by 5 bases, leaving 11 bases between them. CDR3 loop: CSVEDPADRANVLTF. CDR3 bases: TGCAGCGTTGAAGACCCGGCGGACAGGGCCAACGTCCTGACTTTC. Complete variable domain (other parts from reference TRBV29-1 and TRBJ2-6): SAVISQKPSRDICQRGTSLTIQCQVDSQVTMMFWYRQQPGQSLTLIATANQGSEATYESGFVIDKFPISRPNLTFSTLTVSNMSPEDSSIYLCSVEDPADRANVLTFGAGSRLTVL.

This clonotype was seen at least ten times. The gene calls are TRBV5-1 and TRBJ2-1; D might be TRBD1 or TRBD2, each matching 7 bases. Trimming cost V 3 bases and J 7 bases, with 23 bases left between them. This CDR3 contains 17 residues. CDR1 SGHRS and CDR2 YFSETQ come from the germline V gene. The CDR3 sequence: CASSSRSRQGGLNEQFF. The CDR3 region has the DNA TGCGCCAGCAGCTCCCGTTCAAGGCAGGGGGGACTAAATGAGCAGTTCTTC.

This clonotype was observed once. A single base separates this from a much larger clone, so it may be a read error. CDR3 in amino acids: CASSLGVAGVSETQYF. CDR3 DNA sequence: TGTGCCAGCAGCCTTGGGGTAGCGGGAGTGTCAGAGACCCAGTACTTC. The J gene is TRBJ2-5, the V gene TRBV5-4, with 9 bases identical to TRBD2. Losses at the gene ends were 4 bases for V and 4 bases for J; bases not matched to a gene: 11. This CDR3 has 16 amino acids. Germline V gene lookup returns CDR1 SGHNT and CDR2 YYREEE (reference sequence).

This clonotype was recorded at least ten times. V gene TRBV29-1 combines with J gene TRBJ2-1; TRBD2 agrees at 14 bases. Germline V gene data show CDR1 as SQVTM and CDR2 as ANQGSEA. V lost 7 bases to trimming and J lost 10 bases; unmatched junction nucleotides: 9. The CDR3 runs to 14 residues. The CDR3 DNA reads as TGCAGCGCCGGGACTAGCGGGAGTCGAGGGGAGCAGTTCTTC. This translates into CSAGTSGSRGEQFF.

This clonotype has just a few counts. J is TRBJ2-7 and V is TRBV10-2; D tentatively fits TRBD1 or TRBD2 (6 bases each). This CDR3 spans 13 amino acids. Germline V gives CDR1 WSHSY, CDR2 SAAADI. The germline V and J ends were trimmed by 4 bases and 6 bases, with 13 bases remaining between them. Here the CDR3 DNA reads TGCGCCAGCAGTGTCGGGGGCAGAAGCGAGCAGTACTTC. Its protein is CASSVGGRSEQYF.

The CDR3 protein is CASSESPGSYEQYF. The CDR3 coding sequence is TGTGCCAGCAGTGAGAGTCCCGGTAGTTACGAGCAGTACTTC. The chain is built from TRBV6-1 and TRBJ2-7; D not resolved. Between the trimmed V and J ends, which lost 3 bases and 4 bases, there was a span of 13 bases. CDR1 and CDR2 (germline): MNHNS, SASEGT. CDR3 length equals 14 residues.

This clonotype has only a few counts. Written as DNA, the CDR3 is TGTGCCAGCAGCTTAGTGGTCCGGGGGGACATTCAGTACTTC. This encodes CASSLVVRGDIQYF. The chain carries TRBV7-2 and TRBJ2-4; 7 positions agree with TRBD2. Germline CDR1 is SGHTA and CDR2 is FQGNSA. V lost 1 base to trimming and J lost 8 bases; unmatched junction nucleotides: 5. CDR3 length equals 14 residues.

This clonotype occurred many times. The CDR3 region is CASARQVITRELTEAFF. The CDR3 bases are TGTGCCAGCGCCCGACAGGTTATAACTAGGGAGTTGACTGAAGCTTTCTTT. The chain links TRBV18 to TRBJ1-1; weak D call: TRBD1 (6 bases). Trimming removed 8 bases from V and 5 bases from J, with 27 bases in between. The CDR3 length is 17 residues. Germline loops: CDR1 KGHSH, CDR2 LQKENI.

This clonotype appeared many times. The chain joins TRBV13 to TRBJ1-6; tentatively, D is TRBD1 (5 bases). In germline, CDR1 is PRHDT, CDR2 FYEKMQ (reference sequence). The V and J ends lost 4 bases and 5 bases respectively, with 9 bases between them. This CDR3 is 14 amino acids long. CDR3 amino acids: CASSSGDNNSPLHF. CDR3 sequence (DNA): TGTGCCAGCAGCTCGGGGGATAATAATTCACCCCTCCACTTT.

This clonotype turned up a few times. The chain has TRBV28 and TRBJ2-7, with a possible D match to TRBD1 (6 bases). The CDR3 is made up of 11 amino acids. V was clipped by 5 bases and J by 6 bases, with 8 bases between them. Looked up from germline, CDR1 is MDHEN and CDR2 is SYDVKM. The chain's CDR3 is CASSTGLEQYF. The CDR3 DNA is TGTGCCAGCAGTACAGGGCTCGAGCAGTACTTC.

This clonotype appeared once. This chain uses TRBV28 with TRBJ2-3; D is undetermined. The CDR3 is 13 residues long. CDR1 is MDHEN and CDR2 is SYDVKM in the germline V gene. Trimming removed 5 bases from V and 5 bases from J, with 11 bases in between. The CDR3 DNA reads as TGTGCCAGCAGTCCACCCTTTATAGATACGCAGTATTTT. It encodes CASSPPFIDTQYF.

At least ten counts were recorded for this clonotype. In DNA form, the CDR3 reads TGTGCCAGCAGCCTAGGGGGACAGGTTTCCGAGCAGTACTTC. This codes for CASSLGGQVSEQYF. The chain carries TRBV7-9 and TRBJ2-7, with 8 nucleotides matching TRBD1. The CDR3 contains 14 residues. V lost 5 bases, J lost 6 bases, and 9 bases stayed unmatched. Germline V gives CDR1 SEHNR, CDR2 FQNEAQ (reference sequence).

This chain links TRBV3-1 with TRBJ2-5; D may be TRBD1 or TRBD2 (5 bases each). The germline CDR1 and CDR2 sequences are LGHDT and YNNKEL (reference sequence). The CDR3 covers 16 residues. The ends were cut back, 4 bases at V and 3 bases at J, with 18 bases in the middle. CDR3 DNA sequence: TGTGCCAGCAGCCTCCTCGGGGACGCCGCGGAAGAGACCCAGTACTTC. Translating gives CASSLLGDAAEETQYF.

Ten or more counts support this clonotype. The chain carries TRBV24-1 and TRBJ1-5; D perhaps matches TRBD1 (6 bases). The CDR3 is 16 residues long. Deletions cut 3 bases from V and 4 bases from J, with 15 bases between. The germline CDR1 and CDR2 sequences are KGHDR and SFDVKD. The CDR3 sequence is CATSDTTGPRNQPQHF. CDR3 in DNA: TGTGCCACCAGTGATACGACAGGCCCTCGGAATCAGCCCCAGCATTTT.

This clonotype was observed at least ten times. The V gene is TRBV3-1, the J gene TRBJ2-7, with TRBD1 as a possible D gene (5 bases). The CDR3 spans 15 residues. Trimming left V 0 bases short and J 4 bases short, with 13 bases between. Germline assignment: CDR1 LGHDT and CDR2 YNNKEL (reference sequence). CDR3 DNA sequence: TGTGCCAGCAGCCAAGATCTGGGGCTTCGGTACGAGCAGTACTTC. As protein: CASSQDLGLRYEQYF.

This clonotype has a count of ten or more. The V gene is TRBV2, the J gene TRBJ2-1, with 12 bases lining up with TRBD2. Germline V gene sequence: CDR1 SNHLY, CDR2 FYNNEI. J gave up 8 bases and V 6 bases, and 8 bases lay outside the gene matches. This CDR3 is built from 15 residues. CDR3: CASREAASGRDEQFF. The CDR3 DNA follows: TGTGCCAGCAGGGAGGCGGCTAGCGGGAGGGATGAGCAGTTCTTC.

The CDR3 DNA reads TGTGCCAGCAGCCAAGCTCTGACAGGACCCACTGAAGCTTTCTTT. Residues: CASSQALTGPTEAFF. V gene TRBV3-1 combines with J gene TRBJ1-1, with D tentatively TRBD1 (6 bases). CDR1 and CDR2 from the germline V gene are LGHDT and YNNKEL (reference sequence). Trimming removed 1 base from V and 4 bases from J, with 13 bases in between. CDR3 length: 15 residues.

This clonotype was counted a few times. This rearrangement joins TRBV20-1 to TRBJ2-1; D may be TRBD2 (6 bases). The CDR3 length is 14 residues. The germline V gene has CDR1 DFQATT and CDR2 SNEGSKA (reference sequence). The V end was cut by 2 bases, the J end by 0 bases, with 8 bases between. CDR3 region: CSARKAGSYNEQFF. Written as DNA, the CDR3 is TGCAGTGCTAGAAAAGCGGGCTCCTACAATGAGCAGTTCTTC.

CDR3 DNA: TGTGCCAGCAGTCCACAGGGAACCAAAAACATTCAGTACTTC. Encoded protein: CASSPQGTKNIQYF. J is TRBJ2-4 and V is TRBV12-3 or TRBV12-4, with D possibly matching TRBD1 (6 bases). The CDR3 extends over 14 amino acids. V was clipped by 5 bases and J by 2 bases, with 10 bases between them.

This chain links TRBV4-1 with TRBJ1-1, with TRBD1 as a possible D gene (5 bases). CDR1 and CDR2 (germline): MGHRA, YSYEKL. Trimming pared 1 base from V and 4 bases from J, leaving 13 bases between. CDR3 length: 15 amino acids. CDR3 in DNA: TGCGCCAGCAGCCAAGCGGGCCTGGGGGGCACTGAAGCTTTCTTT. Translation gives CASSQAGLGGTEAFF.